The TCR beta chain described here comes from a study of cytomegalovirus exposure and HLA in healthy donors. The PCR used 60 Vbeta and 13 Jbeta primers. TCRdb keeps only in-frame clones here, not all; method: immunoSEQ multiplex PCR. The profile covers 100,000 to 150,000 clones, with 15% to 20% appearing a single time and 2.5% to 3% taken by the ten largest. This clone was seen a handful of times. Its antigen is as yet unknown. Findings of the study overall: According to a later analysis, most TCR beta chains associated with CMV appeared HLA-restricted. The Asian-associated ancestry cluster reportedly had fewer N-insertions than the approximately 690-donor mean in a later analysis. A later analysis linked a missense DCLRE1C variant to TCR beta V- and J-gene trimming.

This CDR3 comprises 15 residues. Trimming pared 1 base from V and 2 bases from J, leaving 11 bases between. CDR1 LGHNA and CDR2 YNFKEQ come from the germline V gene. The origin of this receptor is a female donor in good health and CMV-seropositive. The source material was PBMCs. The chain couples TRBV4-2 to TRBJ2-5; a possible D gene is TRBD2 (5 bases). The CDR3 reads CASSQVASRQETQYF. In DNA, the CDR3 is TGTGCCAGCAGCCAAGTTGCTAGCAGACAAGAGACCCAGTACTTC.